These T cell receptor beta chains were read from a single sample in a study of blood T cell repertoires in COVID-19. Produced via immunoSEQ multiplex PCR; TCRdb's table is partial and in-frame only. The sample has fewer than 350,000 clones; about nine tenths are singletons. Sequencing was performed on peripheral blood. The receptor set was obtained from a man between 35 and 55 years old with active or convalescent COVID-19. Both conserved end residues are part of each CDR3. D genes are given only for firm matches. Expanded clones get a size class; other rows say once, few or many, or leave the size out.

clone_size,v_call,d_call,j_call,cdr3_aa,cdr3_nt
.,TRBV18,TRBD1,TRBJ2-6,CASSPTAPGQGTGANVLTF,TGTGCCAGCTCACCAACCGCACCCGGACAGGGGACTGGGGCCAACGTCCTGACTTTC
once,TRBV6-5,.,TRBJ2-5,CASSYSFRSQETQYF,TGTGCCAGCAGTTACTCGTTTCGGTCCCAAGAGACCCAGTACTTC
once,TRBV2,.,TRBJ2-3,CASSEVQYITDTQYF,TGTGCCAGCAGTGAGGTACAGTATATCACAGATACGCAGTATTTT
.,TRBV6-5,.,TRBJ2-1,CASNALSSYNEQFF,TGTGCCAGCAATGCCCTGAGCTCCTACAATGAGCAGTTCTTC
.,TRBV6-1,.,TRBJ2-1,CASSDIKVVSDKNEQFF,TGTGCCAGCAGTGACATTAAAGTGGTCTCGGACAAAAATGAGCAGTTCTTC
.,TRBV7-9,.,TRBJ2-2,CASSSPVNSNTGELFF,TGTGCCAGCAGCTCCCCGGTCAATTCGAACACCGGGGAGCTGTTTTTT
.,TRBV3-1/TRBV3-2,TRBD2,TRBJ2-7,CASSPRERGLSYEQYF,TGTGCCAGCAGCCCCCGGGAGCGGGGGTTATCCTACGAGCAGTACTTC
.,TRBV6-5,TRBD2,TRBJ2-7,CASRETSGARYEQYF,TGTGCCAGCAGAGAGACTAGCGGGGCTCGCTACGAGCAGTACTTC
.,TRBV7-2,TRBD2,TRBJ2-5,CASSPRLADQETQYF,TGTGCCAGCAGCCCGCGACTAGCGGACCAAGAGACCCAGTACTTC
.,TRBV30,.,TRBJ1-1,CAWTQTEVLGIAMNTEAFF,TGTGCCTGGACCCAGACGGAGGTTTTAGGGATCGCCATGAACACTGAAGCTTTCTTT
few,TRBV5-1,.,TRBJ2-2,CASSEGVGTGELFF,TGCGCCAGCAGCGAGGGGGTGGGCACCGGGGAGCTGTTTTTT
.,TRBV28,TRBD1,TRBJ2-4,CASSPPGGSLAKNIQYF,TGTGCCAGCAGTCCGCCAGGGGGAAGCCTAGCCAAAAACATTCAGTACTTC